This TCR beta chain comes out of a study of response to subunit inactivated influenza vaccine. TCRdb processed the RT-PCR reads anew with MiXCR; each CDR3 protein has one entry. This table holds some 480,000 distinct CDR3 sequences, approximately 11% found once. Concerning this clonotype: Its specificity is not known.

Study results and limitations: It was suggested by the authors that few new T cells are recruited by each seasonal influenza vaccination.

The V gene end was trimmed by 7 bases and the J gene end by 6 bases; junction bases not matched to a gene: 9. The CDR3 is made up of 13 amino acids. Germline V gene data show CDR1 as SQVTM and CDR2 as ANQGSEA. The source is a man aged 50 to 60 who received an inactivated influenza vaccine. The chain links TRBV29-1 to TRBJ2-7, with TRBD1 identical over 10 bases. This specimen consisted of PBMCs from blood, obtained roughly 45 days after vaccination. The DNA for the CDR3 is TGCAGCGCCCAAGGGGACAGGGGACGCGAGCAGTACTTC. Its protein is CSAQGDRGREQYF.